The 32 T cell receptor beta chains below were found in one sample sequenced in a study of T and B cells in COVID-19 patients. Multiplex PCR with BIOMED2 TRB-A/B primer pools amplified TRB rearrangements. Via MiXCR, TCRdb re-called the multiplex PCR reads, giving one row per CDR3 protein. The sample shows roughly 9,400 distinct CDR3 sequences, around 28% of them seen only once. Blood genomic DNA input for TRB amplification was roughly 250-550 ng. The source material was blood. Receptors originate from a human donor who had recovered from COVID-19.

The genes are TRBV10-3 and TRBJ2-7, with D perhaps TRBD1 (6 bases). Trimming removed 10 bases at V and 0 bases at J, with 10 bases between. The CDR3 loop spans 12 amino acids. Germline CDR1 is ENHRY and CDR2 is SYGVKD. CDR3 sequence reads: CATGQSSYEQYF. CDR3 nucleotides: TGTGCCACCGGACAGAGCTCCTACGAGCAGTACTTC.

This clonotype was seen more than once but under ten times. This chain connects TRBV7-2 to TRBJ2-2; no reliable D call. Germline loops: CDR1 SGHTA, CDR2 FQGNSA. The CDR3 loop spans 15 amino acids. The V end was cut by 3 bases, the J end by 1 base, with 9 bases between. CDR3 bases: TGTGCCAGCAGCTTGCAACAGATGAACACCGGGGAGCTGTTTTTT. Protein: CASSLQQMNTGELFF.

This clonotype has ten or more counts. The chain combines TRBV6-5 with TRBJ1-4; tentatively, D is TRBD1 (5 bases). V dropped 6 bases and J dropped 3 bases, with 14 bases sitting between them. Germline values: CDR1 MNHEY, CDR2 SVGAGI. The CDR3 is made up of 15 amino acids. The CDR3 loop is CASRKAGVSNEKLFF. The CDR3 DNA follows: TGTGCCAGCAGGAAGGCGGGGGTCTCTAATGAAAAACTGTTTTTT.

The chain has TRBV11-1 and TRBJ2-5; D might be TRBD1 (5 bases). The germline gives CDR1 SGHAT, CDR2 FQDESV (reference sequence). V was trimmed by 3 bases and J by 6 bases, leaving 11 bases between them. The CDR3 is made up of 13 amino acids. CDR3 sequence reads: CASSLGPGQTQYF. The CDR3 DNA sequence: TGTGCCAGCAGCTTGGGGCCAGGGCAGACCCAGTACTTC.

The chain links TRBV18 to TRBJ2-7; D might be TRBD2 (6 bases). The germline V gene encodes CDR1 KGHSH and CDR2 LQKENI. This CDR3 spans 15 amino acids. The V gene lost 0 bases and the J gene lost 3 bases, with 12 bases spanning the gap. As DNA, the CDR3 is TGTGCCAGCTCACCACCTTGGGACGGGGGCTACGAGCAGTACTTC. It yields the protein CASSPPWDGGYEQYF.

V and J are TRBV18 and TRBJ2-7, with D unclear. V was shortened by 6 bases and J by 3 bases, with 18 bases between the two germline ends. The CDR3 spans 15 residues. Per germline, CDR1 KGHSH and CDR2 LQKENI. CDR3 loop: CASSITDGRVYEQYF. CDR3 nucleotides: TGTGCCAGCTCTATCACGGACGGAAGAGTCTACGAGCAGTACTTC.

The chain carries TRBV6-6 and TRBJ1-1, with D unclear. Trimming removed 7 bases at V and 2 bases at J, with 11 bases between. This CDR3 spans 13 amino acids. The germline V gene has CDR1 MNHNY and CDR2 SVGAGI (reference sequence). This CDR3 reads CASTRARNTEAFF. The CDR3 DNA follows: TGTGCCAGCACCCGGGCGAGAAACACTGAAGCTTTCTTT.

This clonotype ranks as medium-sized. The chain couples TRBV15 to TRBJ2-3, with a possible D match to TRBD2 (6 bases). Germline CDR1 reads LNHNV; CDR2 reads YYDKDF (reference sequence). The CDR3 runs to 14 residues. V lost 3 bases and J 4 bases, leaving 11 bases between the germline ends. CDR3 region: CATSRRGGADTQYF. The CDR3 nucleotides are TGTGCCACCAGCAGGAGGGGAGGAGCAGATACGCAGTATTTT.

This clonotype is deemed medium-sized. The chain links TRBV18 to TRBJ1-4; TRBD1 agrees at 12 bases. The CDR3 is 15 amino acids. Germline values: CDR1 KGHSH, CDR2 LQKENI. The V gene end was trimmed by 4 bases and the J gene end by 5 bases; junction bases not matched to a gene: 2. The CDR3 bases are TGTGCCAGCTCACGGGACAGGGGGCTAAATGAAAAACTGTTTTTT. This translates into CASSRDRGLNEKLFF.

By share, this clonotype ranks as medium-sized (0.01 to 0.1%). The gene calls are TRBV19 and TRBJ2-3, with D maybe TRBD1 (6 bases). The CDR3 extends over 15 amino acids. V lost 10 bases and J 1 base, leaving 18 bases between the germline ends. Germline CDR1 LNHDA, CDR2 SQIVND (reference sequence). Written as DNA, the CDR3 is TGTGCCACCTCCTTCCAGGGGACGGGCACAGATACGCAGTATTTT. It translates to CATSFQGTGTDTQYF. The full variable domain, with the rest looked up from reference TRBV19 and TRBJ2-3, is DGGITQSPKYLFRKEGQNVTLSCEQNLNHDAMYWYRQDPGQGLRLIYYSQIVNDFQKGDIAEGYSVSREKKESFPLTVTSAQKNPTAFYLCATSFQGTGTDTQYFGPGTRLTVL.

The CDR3 loop is CSARDVRATWGEQFF. In DNA form, the CDR3 reads TGCAGTGCTAGAGATGTTCGGGCTACTTGGGGTGAGCAGTTCTTC. The chain joins TRBV20-1 to TRBJ2-1; D gene unclear. This CDR3 region has 15 residues. Germline values: CDR1 DFQATT, CDR2 SNEGSKA (reference sequence). V was cut by 0 bases and J by 9 bases, with 18 bases left in between.

The J gene is TRBJ1-4, the V gene TRBV14, with D uncertain. The CDR3 totals 17 residues. Germline V gene lookup returns CDR1 SGHDN and CDR2 FVKESK. Trimming pared 4 bases from V and 5 bases from J, leaving 20 bases between. The CDR3 nucleotides read TGTGCCAGCAGCCCCAGAGGAGGGTTCTATGAGAATGAAAAACTGTTTTTT. It translates to CASSPRGGFYENEKLFF.

The table lists this clonotype with many counts. J is TRBJ1-5 and V is TRBV6-5; no clear D. The CDR3 spans 13 residues. With 0 bases removed from V and 3 bases from J, the gap between germline ends came to 3 bases. Germline CDR1 and CDR2: MNHEY and SVGAGI. In nucleotides, the CDR3 is TGTGCCAGCAGTTACTCCCCCAATCAGCCCCAGCATTTT. Translation gives CASSYSPNQPQHF.

The chain employs TRBV20-1 and TRBJ2-3; 9 bases agree with TRBD1. V shed 6 bases, J shed 3 bases, and the junction held 4 bases outside the gene matches. In germline, CDR1 is DFQATT, CDR2 SNEGSKA (reference sequence). This CDR3 has 13 residues. Here the CDR3 DNA reads TGCAGTGCCGTGGGACAGGGAACAGATACGCAGTATTTT. Its protein is CSAVGQGTDTQYF.

To note about this clonotype: This could be a read error, since a much larger clone is one nucleotide away. The rearrangement joins TRBV18 to TRBJ2-1; D uncertain. Per germline, CDR1 KGHSH and CDR2 LQKENI. CDR3 size: 13 residues. The CDR3 nucleotides read TGTGCCAGCTCACCAGGACGGAACAATGAGCGGTTCTTC. Protein product: CASSPGRNNERFF. The full variable domain, with the rest looked up from reference TRBV18 and TRBJ2-1, is NAGVMQNPRHLVRRRGQEARLRCSPMKGHSHVYWYRQLPEEGLKFMVYLQKENIIDESGMPKERFSAEFPKEGPSILRIQQVVRGDSAAYFCASSPGRNNERFFGPGTRLTVL.

Judged by abundance, this clonotype is medium-sized. The chain joins TRBV19 to TRBJ2-3; D is possibly TRBD2 (5 bases). Per germline, CDR1 LNHDA and CDR2 SQIVND (reference sequence). The ends were cut back, 9 bases at V and 4 bases at J, with 14 bases in the middle. This CDR3 region has 13 residues. The CDR3, as DNA: TGTGCCAGCAACAAATTCGGGGCAGATACGCAGTATTTT. Translating gives CASNKFGADTQYF.

The chain has TRBV6-6 and TRBJ1-1; D is uncertain. Germline assignment: CDR1 MNHNY and CDR2 SVGAGI (reference sequence). V lost 4 bases and J lost 1, with 10 bases in between. The CDR3 is 14 amino acids. The CDR3 here is CASSSTGSNTEAFF. DNA of the CDR3: TGTGCCAGCAGTTCCACTGGATCGAACACTGAAGCTTTCTTT.

This clonotype turned up a few times. The chain carries TRBV6-2 or TRBV6-3 and TRBJ1-3; weak D call: TRBD1 (6 bases). The V end was cut by 6 bases, the J end by 1 base, with 13 bases between. CDR1 and CDR2 (germline): MNHEY, SVGEGT. The CDR3 covers 15 residues. The CDR3 DNA follows: TGTGCCAGCAGCTCTACAGGGAAGTCTGGAAACACCATATATTTT. This encodes CASSSTGKSGNTIYF.

The chain has TRBV13 and TRBJ2-3; TRBD2 matches 10 bases. Germline V CDR1 and CDR2: PRHDT, FYEKMQ (reference sequence). The CDR3 spans 17 residues. V lost 5 bases and J lost 2; bases outside the gene matches: 10. In DNA, the CDR3 is TGTGCCAGCAGCGTAGAGGCTAGCGGGAGACCCACAGATACGCAGTATTTT. It yields the protein CASSVEASGRPTDTQYF.

The V gene is TRBV6-6, the J gene TRBJ2-5; 10 bases match TRBD1. With 5 bases clipped from V and 5 bases from J, the junction kept 11 bases outside the gene matches. The germline gives CDR1 MNHNY, CDR2 SVGAGI (reference sequence). The CDR3 sequence is 16 residues long. DNA of the CDR3: TGTGCCAGCAGTGAGCAGACAGGGGGCCTGGGGGAGACCCAGTACTTC. Amino acid sequence: CASSEQTGGLGETQYF.

This clonotype was seen more than once but under ten times. The gene calls are TRBV12-3 or TRBV12-4 and TRBJ1-5; 9 bases fit TRBD1. After removal of 5 bases from V and 9 bases from J, the junction contained 11 bases not matched to a gene. The CDR3 has 15 amino acids. The CDR3 region has the DNA TGTGCCAGCAGTCGAGACGGACAGGGGATCCGGCCCCAGCATTTT. Protein sequence: CASSRDGQGIRPQHF.

This clonotype was found a few times. The chain has TRBV6-4 and TRBJ2-1, with D perhaps matching TRBD1 (6 bases). Germline CDR1 is MRHNA and CDR2 is SNTAGT. The CDR3 is 15 residues long. Trimming removed 3 bases at V and 1 base at J, with 10 bases between. CDR3 region: CASSEGGQSYNEQFF. CDR3 DNA sequence: TGTGCCAGCAGTGAAGGGGGACAATCCTACAATGAGCAGTTCTTC.

This clonotype was seen a few times. The chain uses TRBV10-3 and TRBJ1-1; the D gene is possibly TRBD1 (6 bases). V lost 10 bases and J 1 base, leaving 13 bases between the germline ends. The CDR3 has 13 amino acids. Germline loops: CDR1 ENHRY, CDR2 SYGVKD. As DNA, the CDR3 is TGTGCCACCGGGGGACAAACGAACACTGAAGCTTTCTTT. It codes for CATGGQTNTEAFF.

The sample holds many counts of this clonotype. The chain carries TRBV5-4 and TRBJ2-3; no reliable D call. The CDR3 is 15 residues long. The germline CDR1 and CDR2 sequences are SGHNT and YYREEE (reference sequence). V was trimmed by 0 bases and J by 0 bases, leaving 8 bases between them. CDR3 region: CASSLGRTSTDTQYF. For the CDR3, the DNA is TGTGCCAGCAGCTTGGGTCGCACTAGCACAGATACGCAGTATTTT.

This clonotype was counted ten times or more. The chain has TRBV19 and TRBJ1-2, with D possibly being TRBD1 (5 bases). This CDR3 spans 15 amino acids. The V gene's germline CDR1 is LNHDA and CDR2 SQIVND (reference sequence). V dropped 5 bases and J dropped 7 bases, with 20 bases sitting between them. The CDR3 bases are TGTGCCAGTAGTTCCCGGGGACTGAGGACTGGTGGCTACACCTTC. This encodes CASSSRGLRTGGYTF. Full variable domain (outside the CDR3, taken from reference TRBV19 and TRBJ1-2): DGGITQSPKYLFRKEGQNVTLSCEQNLNHDAMYWYRQDPGQGLRLIYYSQIVNDFQKGDIAEGYSVSREKKESFPLTVTSAQKNPTAFYLCASSSRGLRTGGYTFGSGTRLTVV.

This clonotype was seen repeatedly, ten times or more. V usage is TRBV4-3 and J usage is TRBJ2-3; 8 bases line up with TRBD1. Germline V gene data show CDR1 as LGHNA and CDR2 as YSLEER. The CDR3 loop spans 15 amino acids. After removal of 0 bases from V and 4 bases from J, the junction contained 3 bases not matched to a gene. CDR3 residues: CASSQDRTGPDTQYF. DNA for the CDR3: TGCGCCAGCAGCCAAGACCGGACAGGGCCAGATACGCAGTATTTT.

In this sample, this clonotype is medium-sized. The V call is TRBV19, the J call TRBJ2-7; maybe TRBD2 (6 bases). This CDR3 is built from 13 residues. Trimming stripped 3 bases from V and 6 bases from J, with 12 bases between. Germline V gene lookup returns CDR1 LNHDA and CDR2 SQIVND (reference sequence). The CDR3 sequence is CASSMSQGGEQYF. The CDR3 bases are TGTGCCAGTAGTATGAGTCAGGGAGGCGAGCAGTACTTC.

This clonotype was picked up one time. The chain uses TRBV7-9 and TRBJ1-2; D might be TRBD1 (6 bases). The germline V gene encodes CDR1 SEHNR and CDR2 FQNEAQ (reference sequence). The V end lost 4 bases, the J end lost 7 bases, and 22 bases lay between the germline ends. The CDR3 extends over 16 amino acids. The CDR3 DNA reads as TGTGCCAGCAGCTATTTGGGGGACACCCCGCCCGTTGGCTACACCTTC. Encoded protein: CASSYLGDTPPVGYTF.

This clonotype was detected only once. A much larger clone differs from this one at a single base, so this may be a read error. The rearrangement links TRBV18 to TRBJ2-7, with D hard to call. The germline gives CDR1 KGHSH, CDR2 LQKENI. The CDR3 is 12 residues long. V dropped 4 bases and J dropped 5 bases, with 9 bases sitting between them. The CDR3 coding sequence is TGTGCCAGCTCACTCCTAGTCGACGAGCAGTACTTC. It translates to CASSLLVDEQYF. The full variable domain, rest sourced from reference TRBV18 and TRBJ2-7, is NAGVMQNPRHLVRRRGQEARLRCSPMKGHSHVYWYRQLPEEGLKFMVYLQKENIIDESGMPKERFSAEFPKEGPSILRIQQVVRGDSAAYFCASSLLVDEQYFGPGTRLTVT.

The sample holds one count of this clonotype. This chain connects TRBV5-8 to TRBJ1-5; maybe TRBD1 (6 bases). Germline V CDR1 and CDR2: SGHTS, YDEGEE. V was clipped by 2 bases and J by 7 bases, with 10 bases between them. The CDR3 contains 13 residues. CDR3 in amino acids: CASSFGRGQPQHF. The CDR3 DNA reads TGTGCCAGCAGCTTTGGGAGGGGGCAGCCCCAGCATTTT. Filled out from reference TRBV5-8 and TRBJ1-5, the complete variable domain reads EAGVTQSPTHLIKTRGQQATLRCSPISGHTSVYWYQQALGLGLQFLLWYDEGEERNRGNFPPRFSGRQFPNYSSELNVNALELEDSALYLCASSFGRGQPQHFGDGTRLSIL.

This clonotype was detected ten times or more. The V call is TRBV6-5, the J call TRBJ1-3; D call uncertain. V was pared by 2 bases and J by 1 base, with 9 bases between. The germline CDR1 and CDR2 sequences are MNHEY and SVGAGI. This CDR3 spans 15 amino acids. The CDR3 protein is CASSYEFRSGNTIYF. Written as DNA, the CDR3 is TGTGCCAGCAGTTACGAGTTTCGGTCTGGAAACACCATATATTTT.

The genes are TRBV2 and TRBJ1-2; D is perhaps TRBD1 (6 bases). V lost 4 bases and J 4 bases, leaving 7 bases between the germline ends. The germline CDR1 and CDR2 sequences are SNHLY and FYNNEI. The CDR3 is 12 residues long. The CDR3 DNA reads TGTGCCAGCAGTGGGGGGGCCTATGGCTACACCTTC. Translated, it gives CASSGGAYGYTF.